This TCR beta chain was found in a study of blood T cell repertoires in COVID-19. The overall study: The United States, Italy and Spain supplied acute and convalescent COVID-19 samples. PBMCs, B-cell-depleted T cells, or T cells provided the cDNA or gDNA that made up the material.

A single count supports this clone. CDR3 length equals 14 residues. Germline lookup yields CDR1 MNHEY and CDR2 SMNVEV (reference sequence). V dropped 5 bases and J dropped 6; count of bases not matched to a gene: 5. The authors' processing: Reference gene primers were amplified, and this amplification served to estimate nucleated cell counts. Assay used: immunoSEQ multiplex PCR; TCRdb lists only in-frame clones, some missing. That table furnishes V, J and clone size, whereas the DNA furnished D and trimming. The sample lists fewer than 60,000 clones, around nine tenths occurring once. The receptor's source is a human donor in a cohort sampled during active COVID-19. Specimen: peripheral blood. J is TRBJ1-4 and V is TRBV27, with 8 bases aligning to TRBD1. The CDR3 region has the DNA TGTGCCAGCAGTGGACAGGGTAGGGATGAAAAACTGTTTTTT. It codes for CASSGQGRDEKLFF. The whole variable domain, filled in from reference TRBV27 and TRBJ1-4, reads EAQVTQNPRYLITVTGKKLTVTCSQNMNHEYMSWYRQDPGLGLRQIYYSMNVEVTDKGDVPEGYKVSRKEKRNFPLILESPSPNQTSLYFCASSGQGRDEKLFFGSGTQLSVL.